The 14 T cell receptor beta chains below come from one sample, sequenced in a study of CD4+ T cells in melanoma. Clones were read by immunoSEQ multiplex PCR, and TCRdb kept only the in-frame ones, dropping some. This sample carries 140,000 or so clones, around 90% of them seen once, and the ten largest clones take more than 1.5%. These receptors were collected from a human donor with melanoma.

The CDR3: CASSLQGQGATSLFF. The CDR3 DNA reads as TGCGCCAGCAGCTTGCAGGGACAGGGGGCGACGAGCCTGTTTTTT. The rearrangement joins TRBV5-1 to TRBJ1-4, with TRBD1 matching 12 bases. Germline CDR1 is SGHRS and CDR2 is YFSETQ. CDR3 length: 15 amino acids. V gave up 1 base and J gave up 14 bases; unmatched junction bases: 9.

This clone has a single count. CDR3 DNA: TGTGCCAGCAGCTTAGTAGGGACTAGCGGGAACAATGAGCAGTTCTTC. Translated, it gives CASSLVGTSGNNEQFF. V usage is TRBV7-2 and J usage is TRBJ2-1; 13 bases match TRBD2. The CDR3 consists of 16 residues. V lost 1 base and J lost 5; bases outside the gene matches: 2. Germline V CDR1 and CDR2: SGHTA, FQGNSA.

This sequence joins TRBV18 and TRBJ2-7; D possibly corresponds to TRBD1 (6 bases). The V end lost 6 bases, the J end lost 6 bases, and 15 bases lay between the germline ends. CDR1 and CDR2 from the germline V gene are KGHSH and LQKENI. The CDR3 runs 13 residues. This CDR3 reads CASSRGIDGEQYF. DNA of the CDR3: TGTGCCAGCTCTAGGGGGATTGATGGCGAGCAGTACTTC.

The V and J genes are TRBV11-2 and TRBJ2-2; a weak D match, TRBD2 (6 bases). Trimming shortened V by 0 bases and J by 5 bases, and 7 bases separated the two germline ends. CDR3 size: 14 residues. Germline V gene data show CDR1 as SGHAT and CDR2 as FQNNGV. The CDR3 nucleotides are TGTGCCAGCAGCTTAGAGGCGGGAACCGGGGAGCTGTTTTTT. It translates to CASSLEAGTGELFF.

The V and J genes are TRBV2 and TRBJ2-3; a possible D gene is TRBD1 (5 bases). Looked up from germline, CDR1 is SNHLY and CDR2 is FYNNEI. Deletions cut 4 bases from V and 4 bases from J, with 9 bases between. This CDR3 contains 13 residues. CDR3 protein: CASSVGRADTQYF. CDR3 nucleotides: TGTGCCAGCAGTGTAGGCAGGGCAGATACGCAGTATTTT.

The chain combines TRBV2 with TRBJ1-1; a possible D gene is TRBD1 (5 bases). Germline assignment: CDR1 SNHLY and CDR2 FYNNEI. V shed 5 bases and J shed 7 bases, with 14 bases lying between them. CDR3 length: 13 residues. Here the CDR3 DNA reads TGTGCCAGCAGTACCCCGGGGGATCTTGAAGCTTTCTTT. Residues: CASSTPGDLEAFF.

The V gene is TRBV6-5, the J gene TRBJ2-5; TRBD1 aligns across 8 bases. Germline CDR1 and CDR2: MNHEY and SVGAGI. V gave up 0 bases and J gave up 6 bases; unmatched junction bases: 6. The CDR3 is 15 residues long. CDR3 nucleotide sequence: TGTGCCAGCAGTTACTCAGGACAGGGTTTGAAGACCCAGTACTTC. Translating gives CASSYSGQGLKTQYF.

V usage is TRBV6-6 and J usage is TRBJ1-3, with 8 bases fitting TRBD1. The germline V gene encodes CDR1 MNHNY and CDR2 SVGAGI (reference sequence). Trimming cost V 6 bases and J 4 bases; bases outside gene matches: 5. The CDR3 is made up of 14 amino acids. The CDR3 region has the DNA TGTGCCAGCAGCCCCTCAGGGGGCGGAAACACCATATATTTT. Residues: CASSPSGGGNTIYF.

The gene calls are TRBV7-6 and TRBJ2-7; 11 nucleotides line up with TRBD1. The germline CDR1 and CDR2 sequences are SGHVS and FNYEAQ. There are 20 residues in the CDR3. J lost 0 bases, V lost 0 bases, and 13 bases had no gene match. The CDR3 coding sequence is TGTGCCAGCAGCTTAGCGCGGTCCGGGACAGGGGGTCCCAGCTCCTACGAGCAGTACTTC. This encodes CASSLARSGTGGPSSYEQYF.

CDR3 amino acids: CASSPRAGGPTSYNEQFF. CDR3 in DNA: TGTGCCAGCAGCCCGCGAGCGGGGGGCCCTACCTCCTACAATGAGCAGTTCTTC. This chain links TRBV7-8 with TRBJ2-1, with 9 bases that match TRBD2. The CDR3 runs 18 residues. CDR1 and CDR2 from the germline V gene are SGHVS and FQNEAQ. Unmatched junction bases numbered 11, after V lost 5 bases and J lost 0 bases.

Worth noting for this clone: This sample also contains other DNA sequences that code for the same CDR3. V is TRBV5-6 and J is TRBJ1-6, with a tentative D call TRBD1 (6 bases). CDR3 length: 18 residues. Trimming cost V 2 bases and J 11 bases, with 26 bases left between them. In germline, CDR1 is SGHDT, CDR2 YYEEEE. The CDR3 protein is CASSLHGGFVTGGTPLHF. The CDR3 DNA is TGTGCCAGCAGCTTACATGGTGGTTTTGTGACAGGAGGGACACCCCTCCACTTT.

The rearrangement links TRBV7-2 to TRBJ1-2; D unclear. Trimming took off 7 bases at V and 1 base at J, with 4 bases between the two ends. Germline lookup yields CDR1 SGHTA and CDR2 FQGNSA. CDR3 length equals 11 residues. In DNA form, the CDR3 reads TGTGCCAGCATTTTTAACTATGGCTACACCTTC. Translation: CASIFNYGYTF.

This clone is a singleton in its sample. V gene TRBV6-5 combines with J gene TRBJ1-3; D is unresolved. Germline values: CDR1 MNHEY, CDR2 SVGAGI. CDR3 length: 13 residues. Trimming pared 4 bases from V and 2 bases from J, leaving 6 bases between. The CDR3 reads CASSWAPGNTIYF. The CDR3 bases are TGTGCCAGCAGTTGGGCGCCTGGAAACACCATATATTTT.

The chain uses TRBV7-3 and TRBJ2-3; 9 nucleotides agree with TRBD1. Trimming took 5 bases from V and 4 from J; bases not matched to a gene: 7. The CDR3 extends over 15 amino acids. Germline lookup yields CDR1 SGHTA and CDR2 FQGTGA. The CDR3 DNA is TGTGCCAGCAGCACCCGGACAGGGGTGGCAGATACGCAGTATTTT. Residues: CASSTRTGVADTQYF.